There are a few counts of the clone carrying this T cell receptor beta chain. Germline CDR1 LNHDA, CDR2 SQIVND (reference sequence). The CDR3 length is 14 residues. The J segment lost 4 bases and the V segment lost 1 base, leaving 4 bases of the junction unmatched. The sample comes from a study of blood T cell repertoires in COVID-19. Study summary: Italy, Spain and the United States were the sources of the convalescent and acute COVID-19 samples. In each case, the material was cDNA or gDNA derived from T cells, B-cell-depleted T cells, or PBMCs.

Per the authors' pipeline: Estimation of nucleated cell counts was performed using reference gene primer amplification. Sequencing was performed with immunoSEQ multiplex PCR; in TCRdb, only in-frame clones are kept and a portion is missing. That table furnishes V, J and clone size, whereas the DNA furnished D and trimming. The profile covers approximately 130,000 clones, with approximately 87% appearing a single time and less than 2.5% taken by the ten largest. The clonotype originates from a woman in her forties or fifties with acute or convalescent COVID-19. Sequencing was performed on peripheral blood. The chain couples TRBV19 to TRBJ2-7, with TRBD2 matching over 7 bases. CDR3 bases: TGTGCCAGTAGTATAGCGGGCGGGGGTTACGAGCAGTACTTC. Translating it yields CASSIAGGGYEQYF.